This TCR beta chain derives from a study of T-cell memory formation after mild COVID-19 (dated by TCRdb to about 2021). As for the study more broadly: TCR sequence clusters from the two donors were largely donor specific. Two young, previously healthy adult volunteers made up the cohort, one male and one female. T-cell clones expanding and contracting after mild COVID-19 in a couple of donors were tracked by longitudinal TCRalpha and TCRbeta repertoire sequencing.

Results the study describes overall, beyond this receptor: Contracting CD4+ clones turned up mainly in the CM and EM memory subsets, whereas EMRA was where CD8+ clones were enriched. Only two mild cases were covered by the study, and larger cohorts that include severe cases with pre-infection samples were considered necessary. Some responding clones were detected in pre-infection memory, which suggested that pre-existing cross-reactive memory T cells had joined the SARS-CoV-2 response. SARS-CoV-2 specificity was not confirmed for the second-wave clones peaking on day 37. Clones contracting from day 15 to 85 had balanced CD4/CD8 phenotypes, while a second wave expanding from day 15 to 37 was biased towards CD4+.

Trimming at the junction amounts to 0 bases on V and 2 bases on J, and the germline ends lie 6 bases apart. CDR1 LGHNA and CDR2 YSLEER were looked up in the germline V gene. The CDR3 goes from the cysteine to the phenylalanine over 14 residues. Only the CDR3 portion is preserved as DNA: 42 bases, with reading frame beginning at the first base. Ficoll-Paque density gradient centrifugation was the method used to isolate PBMCs. This clonotype showed up just a few times. Its antigen is currently not known. No quality values exist for individual bases; no much larger clone is one base distant. This sample was sequenced with an Illumina NovaSeq 6000. cDNA libraries for TCRalpha and TCRbeta were prepared by 5'RACE using constant-segment primers, with sample barcodes and unique molecular identifiers added. RNA was extracted from every sample with Trizol reagent. Amplification of the libraries took two PCR steps, and the second step added a second sample barcode plus Illumina TruSeq adapters. Sequencing of the libraries was done on an Illumina NovaSeq, producing 2 x 150 bp paired-end reads. The authors processed their data as follows. The reads were demultiplexed and collapsed into UMI-guided consensus sequences using migec v1.2.7. Using mixcr v2.1.11, the UMI consensuses were aligned to TRA and TRB V and J templates and assembled into clonotypes. Expanded or contracted clonotypes were those called significant by both edgeR and NoisET, with noise models trained on biological replicates. For edgeR calls, a false discovery rate-adjusted p below 0.01 and a log2 fold-change threshold of 1 were applied. As an exploratory analysis of dynamics, PCA with hierarchical clustering was applied to max-normalized trajectories of the 1000 most abundant clonotypes. Separately sequenced CD4+ and CD8+ repertoires were used to assign the CD4 or CD8 phenotype of responding clones. Using fastp trimming at Q25 and MiXCR clonotype assembly, TCRdb reanalyzed the public sequencing data and kept in-frame beta chains. One record per CDR3 amino acid sequence lists the most common genes and DNA. What appears here as the V and J calls and clone size reflects TCRdb's work, not the paper's. Here the sample has some 250,000 distinct CDR3 sequences; roughly a tenth occur a single time. The ten largest make up 20% to 25% of the sample.

The receptor was derived from a man younger than 35 who had mild COVID-19 (a few samples of this study predate the infection). The sample titles of this study are shuffled in the database, so cell type and time point are left out; the donor was told from shared clones. The sequenced sample was PBMCs or a T cell subset sorted from them (not recorded which). The chain is made from TRBV4-3 and TRBJ2-3; the D gene cannot be resolved reliably. The CDR3 reads as follows: CASSQDQLTDTQYF. The DNA is TGCGCCAGCAGCCAAGATCAACTCACAGATACGCAGTATTTT.